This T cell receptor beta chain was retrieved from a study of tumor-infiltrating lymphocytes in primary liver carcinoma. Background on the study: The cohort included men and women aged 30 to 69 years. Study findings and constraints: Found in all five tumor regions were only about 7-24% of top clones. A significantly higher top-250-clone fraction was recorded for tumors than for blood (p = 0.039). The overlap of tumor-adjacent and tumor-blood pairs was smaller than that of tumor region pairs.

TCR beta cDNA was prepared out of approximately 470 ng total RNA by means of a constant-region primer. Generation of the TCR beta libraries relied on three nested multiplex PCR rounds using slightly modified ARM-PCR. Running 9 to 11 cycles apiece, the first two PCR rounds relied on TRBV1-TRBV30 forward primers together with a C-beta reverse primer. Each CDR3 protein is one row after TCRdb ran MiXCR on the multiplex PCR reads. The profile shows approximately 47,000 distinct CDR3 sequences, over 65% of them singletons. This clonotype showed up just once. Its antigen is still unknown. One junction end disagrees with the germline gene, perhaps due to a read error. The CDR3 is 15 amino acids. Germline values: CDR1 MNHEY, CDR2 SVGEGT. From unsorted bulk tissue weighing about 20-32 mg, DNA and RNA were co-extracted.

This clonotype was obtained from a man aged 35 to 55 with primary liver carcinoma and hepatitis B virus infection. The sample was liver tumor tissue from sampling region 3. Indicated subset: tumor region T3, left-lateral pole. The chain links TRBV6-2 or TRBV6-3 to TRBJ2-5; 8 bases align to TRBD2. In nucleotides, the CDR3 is TGTGCTAGCAGTCACGGGACTAGAGTAGTTCGTGGCCATTACTTC. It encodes CASSHGTRVVRGHYF.